Shown below are 30 T cell receptor beta chains from a single sample sequenced in a study of chemoradiotherapy in HPV16-positive cancers. Only in-frame clones appear in the TCRdb table, and some are missing; sequencing was by immunoSEQ multiplex PCR. Found here are some 9,600 clones, about 82% of them singletons; the top ten hold roughly 2.4%. Material: blood, obtained from a patient who underwent chemoradiotherapy. These TCRs come from a human donor with HPV-associated anogenital cancer.

The V gene is TRBV7-9, the J gene TRBJ2-3; 10 positions match TRBD2. Germline assignment: CDR1 SEHNR and CDR2 FQNEAQ (reference sequence). This CDR3 spans 14 amino acids. J gave up 6 bases and V 8 bases, and 8 bases lay outside the gene matches. In DNA, the CDR3 is TGTGCCAGCGTCCCAGCGGGGGGGCTGGATACGCAGTATTTT. Its translation is CASVPAGGLDTQYF.

The genes are TRBV12-5 and TRBJ2-7; D gene unclear. The germline V gene encodes CDR1 LGHNT and CDR2 FRNRAP. The V end lost 5 bases, the J end lost 1 base, and 12 bases lay between the germline ends. The CDR3 runs to 14 residues. This chain's CDR3 is CASGPRTGSYEQYF. CDR3 coding DNA: TGTGCTAGTGGTCCCCGGACGGGTTCCTACGAGCAGTACTTC.

A single count supports this clone. The chain employs TRBV27 and TRBJ1-4, with TRBD1 identical over 8 bases. The V gene end was trimmed by 5 bases and the J gene end by 5 bases; junction bases not matched to a gene: 10. The CDR3 runs to 16 residues. Germline CDR1 MNHEY, CDR2 SMNVEV (reference sequence). CDR3 in amino acids: CASSPYSGGSNEKLFF. The CDR3 nucleotides are TGTGCCAGCAGTCCATACTCAGGGGGCTCAAATGAAAAACTGTTTTTT.

The chain has TRBV7-9 and TRBJ2-5; possibly TRBD1 or TRBD2 for D (6 bases each). The ends were cut back, 6 bases at V and 9 bases at J, with 20 bases in the middle. CDR3 length equals 14 residues. The germline CDR1 and CDR2 sequences are SEHNR and FQNEAQ (reference sequence). This chain's CDR3 is CASRTWRGVSAQYF. DNA for the CDR3: TGTGCCAGCAGAACATGGAGGGGGGTGTCGGCCCAGTACTTC.

The chain joins TRBV11-2 to TRBJ2-7; possibly TRBD1 for D (6 bases). V was pared by 5 bases and J by 4 bases, with 15 bases between. The CDR3 covers 14 residues. Germline lookup yields CDR1 SGHAT and CDR2 FQNNGV. CDR3 nucleotides: TGTGCCAGCAGCCTGAACACAGGGCCGTACGAGCAGTACTTC. Translating it yields CASSLNTGPYEQYF.

The CDR3 reads CASSLGPSGGSGNTIYF. DNA for the CDR3: TGTGCCAGCAGCTTGGGACCTTCGGGGGGCTCTGGAAACACCATATATTTT. The gene calls are TRBV5-5 and TRBJ1-3; TRBD1 is a possible D gene (5 bases). CDR3 length: 17 amino acids. From germline, CDR1 is SGHKS and CDR2 YYEKEE (reference sequence). Between the trimmed V and J ends, which lost 0 bases and 0 bases, there was a span of 13 bases.

This clone was picked up a small number of times. The chain carries TRBV29-1 and TRBJ1-1; D is perhaps TRBD1 (6 bases). CDR1 is SQVTM and CDR2 is ANQGSEA in the germline V gene. The CDR3 has 13 residues. CDR3 loop: CSGGGLRGTEAFF. The CDR3 bases are TGCAGTGGCGGGGGGCTTCGCGGCACTGAAGCTTTCTTT. Full variable domain (outside the CDR3, taken from reference TRBV29-1 and TRBJ1-1): SAVISQKPSRDICQRGTSLTIQCQVDSQVTMMFWYRQQPGQSLTLIATANQGSEATYESGFVIDKFPISRPNLTFSTLTVSNMSPEDSSIYLCSGGGLRGTEAFFGQGTRLTVV.

V and J are TRBV4-1 and TRBJ2-3; the D gene is possibly TRBD2 (6 bases). The CDR3 contains 17 residues. Per germline, CDR1 MGHRA and CDR2 YSYEKL. V lost 0 bases and J lost 5, with 18 bases in between. This chain's CDR3 is CASSQDWGLPMGDTQYF. The CDR3 coding sequence is TGCGCCAGCAGCCAAGATTGGGGACTCCCCATGGGAGATACGCAGTATTTT.

The chain combines TRBV5-1 with TRBJ1-4; D is undetermined. The germline V and J ends were trimmed by 3 bases and 2 bases, with 14 bases remaining between them. From germline, CDR1 is SGHRS and CDR2 YFSETQ. This CDR3 is 16 amino acids long. The CDR3, as DNA: TGCGCCAGCAGCTCGAACAGAGGGCCCACTAATGAAAAACTGTTTTTT. It translates to CASSSNRGPTNEKLFF.

A few counts support this clone. CDR3 sequence reads: CASSGTGFNQPQHF. CDR3 nucleotides: TGTGCCAGCAGCGGGACAGGGTTCAATCAGCCCCAGCATTTT. The gene calls are TRBV9 and TRBJ1-5; 8 nucleotides align to TRBD1. CDR1 and CDR2 from the germline V gene are SGDLS and YYNGEE. This CDR3 has 14 amino acids. V gave up 3 bases and J gave up 3 bases; unmatched junction bases: 2.

This clone has a handful of counts. The chain links TRBV5-1 to TRBJ2-7, with 8 bases that match TRBD1. Germline V lookup: CDR1 SGHRS, CDR2 YFSETQ. This CDR3 region has 14 residues. Trimming cost V 3 bases and J 6 bases; bases outside gene matches: 8. Written as DNA, the CDR3 is TGCGCCAGCAGCTCTACAGGGACAGGAGGCGAGCAGTACTTC. Its translation is CASSSTGTGGEQYF.

The rearrangement uses TRBV5-1 and TRBJ2-7; D is ambiguous. The CDR3 consists of 14 residues. The germline gives CDR1 SGHRS, CDR2 YFSETQ. Trimming shortened V by 0 bases and J by 6 bases, and 13 bases separated the two germline ends. CDR3 nucleotides: TGCGCCAGCAGCTTGGCCCTCCCGTCACCCGAGCAGTACTTC. This sequence encodes CASSLALPSPEQYF.

The chain links TRBV5-1 to TRBJ2-5, with D perhaps matching TRBD2 (7 bases). The germline V gene has CDR1 SGHRS and CDR2 YFSETQ. The V gene lost 9 bases and the J gene lost 5 bases, with 23 bases spanning the gap. The CDR3 is made up of 15 amino acids. CDR3 amino acids: CATQERGGPGETQYF. CDR3 in DNA: TGCGCCACCCAGGAAAGGGGGGGTCCGGGCGAGACCCAGTACTTC.

The chain is built from TRBV4-1 and TRBJ2-7; 9 nucleotides align to TRBD1. The CDR3 has 15 amino acids. Germline CDR1 is MGHRA and CDR2 is YSYEKL. With 0 bases clipped from V and 4 bases from J, the junction kept 4 bases outside the gene matches. CDR3 in amino acids: CASSQESTGGYEQYF. The CDR3 region has the DNA TGCGCCAGCAGCCAAGAGTCGACAGGGGGGTACGAGCAGTACTTC.

The genes are TRBV19 and TRBJ1-1; 9 bases align to TRBD1. The CDR3 spans 15 residues. The germline V gene has CDR1 LNHDA and CDR2 SQIVND (reference sequence). With V trimmed by 5 bases and J by 3 bases, 7 bases remained unmatched. The CDR3 bases are TGTGCCAGTAGTCGGAACAGGGGGCAGGACACTGAAGCTTTCTTT. Amino acids: CASSRNRGQDTEAFF.

This clone occurred once. The chain is built from TRBV2 and TRBJ1-2; D is ambiguous. Trimming took off 8 bases at V and 8 bases at J, with 18 bases between the two ends. The CDR3 runs to 13 residues. CDR1 SNHLY and CDR2 FYNNEI come from the germline V gene. Here the CDR3 reads CASGWREGVGYTF. CDR3 coding DNA: TGTGCCAGCGGGTGGCGTGAGGGAGTGGGCTACACCTTC.

This chain joins TRBV29-1 and TRBJ1-2, with D unclear. The V end was cut by 6 bases, the J end by 0 bases, with 14 bases between. CDR3 length: 14 residues. Germline CDR1 SQVTM, CDR2 ANQGSEA. In DNA, the CDR3 is TGCAGCGTCCCAACGGAATTCCCTAACTATGGCTACACCTTC. It encodes CSVPTEFPNYGYTF.

This clone showed up just a few times. The V and J genes are TRBV7-9 and TRBJ1-2; D is possibly TRBD1 (5 bases). Deletions cut 5 bases from V and 8 bases from J, with 12 bases between. The CDR3 is made up of 12 amino acids. Germline V CDR1 and CDR2: SEHNR, FQNEAQ (reference sequence). In nucleotides, the CDR3 is TGTGCCAGCAGCCCGGGGACGGGCGGCTACACCTTC. Amino acid sequence: CASSPGTGGYTF. The full variable domain, its missing parts supplied by reference TRBV7-9 and TRBJ1-2, is DTGVSQNPRHKITKRGQNVTFRCDPISEHNRLYWYRQTLGQGPEFLTYFQNEAQLEKSRLLSDRFSAERPKGSFSTLEIQRTEQGDSAMYLCASSPGTGGYTFGSGTRLTVV.

This chain joins TRBV2 and TRBJ1-5, with D perhaps matching TRBD1 (6 bases). This CDR3 is 16 amino acids long. V was pared by 3 bases and J by 2 bases, with 14 bases between. Germline lookup yields CDR1 SNHLY and CDR2 FYNNEI. The CDR3 DNA follows: TGTGCCAGCAGTGAGGGGGGGGGCAAGGGCAATCAGCCCCAGCATTTT. It specifies CASSEGGGKGNQPQHF.

This clone was detected once. V is TRBV5-4 and J is TRBJ2-1; 8 nucleotides match TRBD2. The CDR3 has 16 residues. Germline CDR1 SGHNT, CDR2 YYREEE (reference sequence). J was trimmed by 9 bases and V by 3 bases; bases with no gene match: 14. CDR3 loop: CASSSGGTRRGGEQFF. The CDR3 DNA is TGTGCCAGCAGCTCGGGCGGGACTAGAAGGGGGGGTGAGCAGTTCTTC.

The V call is TRBV5-1, the J call TRBJ1-3, with unresolved D. Germline loops: CDR1 SGHRS, CDR2 YFSETQ. V dropped 2 bases and J dropped 0 bases, with 12 bases sitting between them. The CDR3 runs 16 residues. CDR3 residues: CASSLALPGSGNTIYF. DNA of the CDR3: TGCGCCAGCAGCTTAGCCCTCCCCGGCTCTGGAAACACCATATATTTT.

The genes are TRBV4-1 and TRBJ2-1; the D gene could be TRBD1 or TRBD2 (6 bases each). V lost 1 base and J lost 6, with 10 bases in between. The CDR3 length is 14 residues. The germline CDR1 and CDR2 sequences are MGHRA and YSYEKL. The CDR3 sequence: CASSQVPGANEQFF. CDR3 in DNA: TGCGCCAGCAGCCAAGTGCCGGGGGCCAATGAGCAGTTCTTC.

The rearrangement uses TRBV5-6 and TRBJ2-1; TRBD2 agrees at 8 bases. The V gene end was trimmed by 0 bases and the J gene end by 7 bases; junction bases not matched to a gene: 9. Germline CDR1 is SGHDT and CDR2 is YYEEEE. This CDR3 region has 16 residues. In DNA, the CDR3 is TGTGCCAGCAGCTTGGTCGCCAGCGGGGGCCCTAATGAGCAGTTCTTC. Translating it yields CASSLVASGGPNEQFF.

V usage is TRBV7-3 and J usage is TRBJ2-2, with D perhaps being TRBD1 or TRBD2 (6 bases each). V lost 5 bases, J lost 5 bases, and 15 bases lay in between. There are 15 residues in the CDR3. Germline CDR1 SGHTA, CDR2 FQGTGA. CDR3 in DNA: TGTGCCAGCAGCACTTCGACAGGAGGGACCGGGGAGCTGTTTTTT. It yields the protein CASSTSTGGTGELFF. Variable domain in full (rest from reference TRBV7-3 and TRBJ2-2): GAGVSQTPSNKVTEKGKYVELRCDPISGHTALYWYRQSLGQGPEFLIYFQGTGAADDSGLPNDRFFAVRPEGSVSTLKIQRTERGDSAVYLCASSTSTGGTGELFFGEGSRLTVL.

The chain has TRBV2 and TRBJ2-7, with a weak D call TRBD2 (5 bases). Germline V gene sequence: CDR1 SNHLY, CDR2 FYNNEI. V was pared by 2 bases and J by 2 bases, with 10 bases between. The CDR3 has 14 residues. CDR3 DNA sequence: TGTGCCAGCAGTGAAAGCGGTTTTGCCTACGAGCAGTACTTC. This gives the protein CASSESGFAYEQYF.

V is TRBV18 and J is TRBJ2-1, with D perhaps given as TRBD1 or TRBD2 (5 bases each). V was shortened by 3 bases and J by 5 bases, with 20 bases between the two germline ends. This CDR3 is built from 17 residues. In germline, CDR1 is KGHSH, CDR2 LQKENI. CDR3 loop: CASSPPLGVGAHNEQFF. For the CDR3, the DNA is TGTGCCAGCTCACCCCCGCTGGGGGTTGGGGCCCACAATGAGCAGTTCTTC.

V is TRBV7-2 and J is TRBJ2-1; D is perhaps TRBD1 (5 bases). The germline V gene encodes CDR1 SGHTA and CDR2 FQGNSA. Trimming shortened V by 5 bases and J by 2 bases, and 7 bases separated the two germline ends. This CDR3 contains 13 residues. The CDR3, as DNA: TGTGCCAGCAGCCTGGACACCTACAATGAGCAGTTCTTC. This encodes CASSLDTYNEQFF. Complete variable domain (other parts from reference TRBV7-2 and TRBJ2-1): GAGVSQSPSNKVTEKGKDVELRCDPISGHTALYWYRQSLGQGLEFLIYFQGNSAPDKSGLPSDRFSAERTGGSVSTLTIQRTQQEDSAVYLCASSLDTYNEQFFGPGTRLTVL.

The V gene is TRBV4-1, the J gene TRBJ1-2; D unclear. Trimming shortened V by 2 bases and J by 4 bases, and 14 bases separated the two germline ends. The V gene's germline CDR1 is MGHRA and CDR2 YSYEKL. The CDR3 extends over 15 amino acids. CDR3 sequence (DNA): TGCGCCAGCAGCCAACGCCTAGACCGGGCCTATGGCTACACCTTC. Residues: CASSQRLDRAYGYTF.

The chain couples TRBV9 to TRBJ1-2, with 7 positions matching TRBD1. J lost 3 bases, V lost 3 bases, and 8 bases had no gene match. Germline V gene data show CDR1 as SGDLS and CDR2 as YYNGEE. CDR3 length equals 15 residues. CDR3 in amino acids: CASSEAGGLDYGYTF. CDR3 DNA sequence: TGTGCCAGCAGCGAGGCAGGGGGTCTGGACTATGGCTACACCTTC.

The genes are TRBV30 and TRBJ1-4; no clear D. The ends were cut back, 1 base at V and 5 bases at J, with 8 bases in the middle. In germline, CDR1 is GTSNPN, CDR2 SVGIG (reference sequence). This CDR3 comprises 13 residues. Here the CDR3 reads CAWSAGLNEKLFF. In DNA, the CDR3 is TGTGCCTGGAGTGCCGGGTTGAATGAAAAACTGTTTTTT.